Given below is one T cell receptor beta chain in context. The antigen remains undetermined. These data originate in a study of cytomegalovirus exposure and HLA in healthy donors. About the research overall: The study placed 70% to 85% of its 398 genotyped donors in the Caucasian-associated ancestry cluster. Study conclusions and caveats: A later analysis showed HLA-associated TCR beta chains outstripping equally common others in clonal expansion. When a later analysis was performed, an Asian-associated ancestry cluster reportedly had fewer N-insertions than the approximately 680-donor mean. High specificity and sensitivity for cytomegalovirus status were reported for the classifier.

The PCR had 60 Vbeta and 13 Jbeta primers. Libraries were prepared by immunoSEQ multiplex PCR; TCRdb keeps only in-frame clonotypes and omits some of them. The repertoire holds 130,000 or so clones, approximately 80% seen once, with 2.5% to 3% in the top ten. CDR3 length: 16 amino acids. Trimming at V came to 5 bases and at J to 3 bases, leaving 7 bases not matched to a gene. The germline V gene has CDR1 MGHDK and CDR2 SYGVNS. The TCR was taken from a woman between 18 and 29 years old in good health and CMV-seropositive. The chain uses TRBV25-1 and TRBJ2-4; 10 bases match TRBD1. Sequencing used PBMCs. CDR3 nucleotide sequence: TGTGCCAGCAGTCCTCCGGGACAGGGGAACAAAAACATTCAGTACTTC. It translates to CASSPPGQGNKNIQYF.